A selection of T cell receptor beta chains follows, all from one sample in a study of shared clonotypes between healthy human individuals. The data were produced by immunoSEQ multiplex PCR, yet TCRdb's version contains in-frame clones alone and is incomplete. This table holds hundreds of thousands of clones, about 95% found once. Sequenced: naive CD8+ T cells sorted from blood. Source of these receptors: a woman aged 25 to 45 in good health. Each CDR3 is given with its conserved first and last residue. The order of the fields is clone size, D gene, J gene, V gene, CDR3 protein, CDR3 DNA. D genes are given only for firm matches. Not every row has a clone size; where given, it reads once, few, many or a size class.

>once|-|TRBJ2-7|TRBV27
CASSLLGGTYEQYF
TGTGCCAGCAGTTTGTTAGGTGGGACCTACGAGCAGTACTTC
>-|TRBD2|TRBJ2-7|TRBV28
CASRAAHSGRSYEQYF
TGTGCCAGCAGGGCCGCGCATAGCGGGAGGTCCTACGAGCAGTACTTC
>-|-|TRBJ2-7|TRBV4-1
CASSQVGWDGSYEQYF
TGCGCCAGCAGCCAAGTAGGGTGGGACGGCTCCTACGAGCAGTACTTC
>-|TRBD1|TRBJ2-1|TRBV19
CASSDRDRVRNEQFF
TGTGCCAGTAGCGACCGGGACAGGGTTCGGAATGAGCAGTTCTTC
>-|-|TRBJ1-1|TRBV6-6
CATADGYLNTEAFF
TGTGCCACCGCCGACGGGTATCTGAACACTGAAGCTTTCTTT
>-|TRBD2|TRBJ2-7|TRBV7-8
CASSLVASGNYEQYF
TGTGCCAGCAGCTTAGTAGCTAGCGGGAACTACGAGCAGTACTTC
>-|-|TRBJ2-1|TRBV5-4
CASNGLGEQFF
TGTGCCAGCAATGGGCTGGGTGAGCAGTTCTTC
>-|TRBD1|TRBJ1-1|TRBV29-1
CSGLDREGTEAFF
TGCAGCGGGCTCGACAGGGAAGGCACTGAAGCTTTCTTT
>-|-|TRBJ2-3|TRBV27
CASSKDSYTDTQYF
TGTGCCAGCAGCAAGGACTCCTACACAGATACGCAGTATTTT
>-|-|TRBJ1-1|TRBV7-9
CASGGSEAFF
TGTGCCAGCGGGGGGTCTGAAGCTTTCTTT
>-|-|TRBJ2-2|TRBV7-8
CASSETLVGRNTGELFF
TGTGCCAGCAGCGAGACCCTGGTGGGGCGGAACACCGGGGAGCTGTTTTTT
>-|-|TRBJ1-4|TRBV7-9
CASSLDSGVWEKLFF
TGTGCCAGCAGCCTGGACAGTGGGGTGTGGGAAAAACTGTTTTTT
>-|TRBD2|TRBJ2-1|TRBV27
CASSLSPLAAEQFF
TGTGCCAGCAGTTTATCACCCCTAGCGGCAGAGCAGTTCTTC
>-|TRBD1|TRBJ2-7|TRBV6-6
CASSGDSTSYEQYF
TGTGCCAGCAGCGGGGACAGCACCTCCTACGAGCAGTACTTC
>once|-|TRBJ2-3|TRBV9
CASSVVSGGYTDTQYF
TGTGCCAGCAGCGTAGTCTCGGGGGGCTACACAGATACGCAGTATTTT
>-|-|TRBJ2-7|TRBV29-1
CSVEDRPWGEQYF
TGCAGCGTTGAAGATCGGCCCTGGGGCGAGCAGTACTTC
>-|TRBD1|TRBJ2-7|TRBV28
CASREPGGSYEQYF
TGTGCCAGCAGGGAACCAGGGGGCTCCTACGAGCAGTACTTC
>-|-|TRBJ2-7|TRBV13
CASSRGNGEQYF
TGTGCCAGCAGTCGAGGGAACGGCGAGCAGTACTTC
>-|-|TRBJ2-7|TRBV27
CASSHGGPYEQYF
TGTGCCAGCAGCCACGGGGGGCCCTACGAGCAGTACTTC
>-|-|TRBJ1-4|TRBV5-1
CASSLAGGFNEKLFF
TGCGCCAGCAGCTTGGCGGGGGGGTTCAATGAAAAACTGTTTTTT
>-|-|TRBJ2-3|TRBV5-8
CASSSPRIHGLMDTQYF
TGTGCCAGCAGCTCCCCCCGGATACATGGTCTCATGGATACGCAGTATTTT
>-|TRBD2|TRBJ2-1|TRBV14
CASSQGASGSRNEQFF
TGTGCCAGCAGCCAAGGGGCTAGCGGGAGCAGGAATGAGCAGTTCTTC
>-|-|TRBJ2-1|TRBV9
CASSDQGIVDNEQFF
TGTGCCAGCAGCGATCAGGGCATCGTAGACAATGAGCAGTTCTTC
>-|-|TRBJ2-7|TRBV27
CASSLFPGGDEQYF
TGTGCCAGCAGTTTATTTCCGGGGGGCGACGAGCAGTACTTC
>-|-|TRBJ2-7|TRBV6-1
CASSESGEQYF
TGTGCCAGCAGTGAAAGTGGCGAGCAGTACTTC
>-|TRBD2|TRBJ2-1|TRBV19
CASSIGLAGRGEESDEQFF
TGTGCCAGTAGTATCGGCCTAGCGGGGCGTGGAGAGGAGTCAGATGAGCAGTTCTTC
>-|-|TRBJ1-4|TRBV4-1
CASSQGGGNEKLFF
TGCGCCAGCAGCCAAGGTGGGGGAAATGAAAAACTGTTTTTT
>-|-|TRBJ1-1|TRBV4-1
CASSQSGAGGPEAFF
TGCGCCAGCAGCCAGTCAGGGGCTGGGGGGCCTGAAGCTTTCTTT
>-|-|TRBJ2-3|TRBV27
CASSFPDLTLNF
TGTGCCAGCAGTTTCCCCGACCTCACTCTAAATTTT
>-|-|TRBJ2-7|TRBV4-1
CASSRVVGAVVGQYF
TGCGCCAGCAGCCGAGTGGTCGGCGCAGTGGTCGGGCAGTACTTC
>-|-|TRBJ1-1|TRBV28
CASKFQAGTEAFF
TGTGCCAGCAAGTTCCAGGCAGGCACTGAAGCTTTCTTT
>-|TRBD1|TRBJ2-7|TRBV7-6
CASSADDRGLTYEQYF
TGTGCCAGCAGCGCAGACGACAGGGGGCTGACCTACGAGCAGTACTTC
>once|-|TRBJ1-1|TRBV27
CASSLSPAYTEAFF
TGTGCCAGCAGTTTATCCCCGGCATACACTGAAGCTTTCTTT
>-|TRBD2|TRBJ2-1|TRBV5-1
CASSLAGNLYNEQFF
TGCGCCAGCAGCCTAGCGGGTAACCTCTACAATGAGCAGTTCTTC
>-|-|TRBJ2-5|TRBV27
CASRAANQETQYF
TGTGCCAGCAGGGCAGCCAACCAAGAGACCCAGTACTTC
>-|-|TRBJ2-1|TRBV6-5
CASSEVNEQFF
TGTGCCAGCAGTGAGGTCAATGAGCAGTTCTTC
>once|-|TRBJ1-1|TRBV27
CASSLSGYTEAFF
TGTGCCAGCAGTTTATCAGGATACACTGAAGCTTTCTTT
>-|TRBD2|TRBJ2-7|TRBV7-9
CASSSGLAGGRHEQYF
TGTGCCAGCAGCTCGGGACTAGCGGGAGGTCGTCACGAGCAGTACTTC
>-|TRBD1|TRBJ2-7|TRBV5-6
CASSFPTDRGNEQYF
TGTGCCAGCAGCTTCCCGACGGACAGGGGCAACGAGCAGTACTTC
>once|-|TRBJ1-5|TRBV11-2
CASSLYPIGPNSNQPQHF
TGTGCCAGCAGCTTATACCCCATAGGGCCAAATAGCAATCAGCCCCAGCATTTT
>-|TRBD2|TRBJ2-1|TRBV25-1
CASSETSGPPSSYNEQFF
TGTGCCAGCAGTGAGACTAGCGGCCCACCGAGCTCCTACAATGAGCAGTTCTTC
>-|TRBD1|TRBJ1-4|TRBV27
CASSFLSGWGQAAENEKLFF
TGTGCCAGCAGTTTTCTGTCTGGTTGGGGACAGGCGGCGGAGAATGAAAAACTGTTTTTT
>-|-|TRBJ1-3|TRBV28
CASSLFGSVNTIYF
TGTGCCAGCAGTTTATTTGGGTCCGTAAACACCATATATTTT
>-|-|TRBJ1-4|TRBV27
CASSLVQGATNEKLFF
TGTGCCAGCAGTTTAGTCCAGGGAGCAACTAATGAAAAACTGTTTTTT
>-|-|TRBJ2-7|TRBV11-1
CASSSRYYEQYF
TGTGCCAGCAGCTCAAGATACTACGAGCAGTACTTC
>-|-|TRBJ2-7|TRBV7-9
CASSLSSGYYEQYF
TGTGCCAGCAGCCTCTCGAGCGGCTACTACGAGCAGTACTTC
>-|-|TRBJ2-7|TRBV7-9
CASSLVRGSHYEQYF
TGTGCCAGCAGCTTAGTTCGGGGGAGCCACTACGAGCAGTACTTC
>-|TRBD2|TRBJ2-3|TRBV27
CASSFGLGTDTQYF
TGTGCCAGCAGTTTTGGACTAGGCACAGATACGCAGTATTTT
>-|-|TRBJ1-2|TRBV28
CASSLRWEAVGYGYTF
TGTGCCAGCAGTTTGCGCTGGGAGGCTGTGGGCTATGGCTACACCTTC